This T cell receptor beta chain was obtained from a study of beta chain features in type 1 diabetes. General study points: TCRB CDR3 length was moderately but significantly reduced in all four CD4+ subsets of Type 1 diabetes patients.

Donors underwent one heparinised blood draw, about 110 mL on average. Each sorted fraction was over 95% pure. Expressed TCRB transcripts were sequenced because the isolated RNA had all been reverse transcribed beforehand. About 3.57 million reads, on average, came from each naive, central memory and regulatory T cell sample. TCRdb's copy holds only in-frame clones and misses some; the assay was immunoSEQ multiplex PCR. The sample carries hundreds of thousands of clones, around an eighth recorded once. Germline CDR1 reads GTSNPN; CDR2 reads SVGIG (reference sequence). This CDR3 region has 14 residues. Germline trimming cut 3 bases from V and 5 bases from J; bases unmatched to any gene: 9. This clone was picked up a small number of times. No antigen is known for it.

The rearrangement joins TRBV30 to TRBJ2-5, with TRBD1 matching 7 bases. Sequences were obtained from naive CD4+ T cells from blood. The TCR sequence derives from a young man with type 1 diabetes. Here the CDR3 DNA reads TGTGCCTGGAGCAAAGACAGGGTCGGGGAGACCCAGTACTTC. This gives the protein CAWSKDRVGETQYF.